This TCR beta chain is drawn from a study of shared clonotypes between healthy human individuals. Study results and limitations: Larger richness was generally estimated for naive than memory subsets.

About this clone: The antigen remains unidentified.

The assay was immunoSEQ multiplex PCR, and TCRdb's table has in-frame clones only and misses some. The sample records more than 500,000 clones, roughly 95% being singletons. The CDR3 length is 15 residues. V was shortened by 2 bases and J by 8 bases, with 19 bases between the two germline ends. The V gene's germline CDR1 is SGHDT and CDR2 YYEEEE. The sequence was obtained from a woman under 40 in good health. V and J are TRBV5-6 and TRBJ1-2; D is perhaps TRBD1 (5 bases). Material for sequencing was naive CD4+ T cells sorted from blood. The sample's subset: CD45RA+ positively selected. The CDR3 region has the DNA TGTGCCAGCAGCTTAACAGGTTCCCGGGCAGAAGGCTACACCTTC. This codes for CASSLTGSRAEGYTF. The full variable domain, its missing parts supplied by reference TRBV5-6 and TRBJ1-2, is DAGVTQSPTHLIKTRGQQVTLRCSPKSGHDTVSWYQQALGQGPQFIFQYYEEEERQRGNFPDRFSGHQFPNYSSELNVNALLLGDSALYLCASSLTGSRAEGYTFGSGTRLTVV.